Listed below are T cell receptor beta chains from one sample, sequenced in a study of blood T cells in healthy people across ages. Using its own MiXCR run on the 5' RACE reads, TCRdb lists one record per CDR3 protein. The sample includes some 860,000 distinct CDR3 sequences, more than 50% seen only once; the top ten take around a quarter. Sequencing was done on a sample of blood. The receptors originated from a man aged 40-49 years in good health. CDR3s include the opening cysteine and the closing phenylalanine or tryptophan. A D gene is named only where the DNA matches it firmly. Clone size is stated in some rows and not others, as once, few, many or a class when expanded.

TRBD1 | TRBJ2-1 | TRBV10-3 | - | CAISESTPGQGANEQFF | TGTGCCATCAGTGAGTCGACGCCCGGACAGGGGGCAAATGAGCAGTTCTTC
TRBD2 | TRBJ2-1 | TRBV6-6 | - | CASSSPGLASYNEQFF | TGTGCCAGCAGTTCTCCGGGACTAGCGTCTTACAATGAGCAGTTCTTC
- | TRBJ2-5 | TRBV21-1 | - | CASSYTYGTGDLDEQYF | TGTGCCAGCAGCTATACTTATGGGACAGGGGACCTGGATGAGCAGTACTTC
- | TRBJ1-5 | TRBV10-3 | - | CAISDWGVLGNQPQHF | TGTGCCATCAGTGACTGGGGGGTTTTGGGCAATCAGCCCCAGCATTTT
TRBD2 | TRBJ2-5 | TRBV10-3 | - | CAASGGNQETQYF | TGTGCCGCCTCGGGGGGGAACCAAGAGACCCAGTACTTC
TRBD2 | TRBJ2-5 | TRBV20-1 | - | CSAINPGRGGQETQYF | TGCAGTGCTATCAACCCCGGGAGGGGGGGCCAAGAGACCCAGTACTTC
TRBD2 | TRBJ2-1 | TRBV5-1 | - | CASSLASGRGIGEQFF | TGCGCCAGCAGCTTGGCGAGCGGGAGGGGGATTGGTGAGCAGTTCTTC
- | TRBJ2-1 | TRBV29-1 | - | CSVEPQAGSYNEQFF | TGCAGCGTTGAACCCCAGGCGGGCTCCTACAATGAGCAGTTCTTC
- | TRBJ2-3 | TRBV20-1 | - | CSGGGGGALTDTQYF | TGCAGTGGGGGAGGAGGGGGGGCCCTCACAGATACGCAGTATTTT
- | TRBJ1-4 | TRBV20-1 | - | CSAILEVNEKLFF | TGCAGTGCTATACTAGAGGTTAATGAAAAACTGTTTTTT
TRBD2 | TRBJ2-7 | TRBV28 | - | CASSLLGLAGGGYEQYF | TGTGCCAGCAGTTTATTAGGACTAGCGGGAGGGGGGTACGAGCAGTACTTC
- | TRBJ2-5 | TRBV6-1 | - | CASSLGSREGEGAQYF | TGTGCCAGCAGTTTAGGTAGTCGAGAAGGAGAAGGGGCCCAGTACTTC
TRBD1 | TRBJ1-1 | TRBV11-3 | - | CASSPRDRVRNTEAFF | TGTGCCAGCAGCCCCCGGGACAGGGTGAGGAACACTGAAGCTTTCTTT
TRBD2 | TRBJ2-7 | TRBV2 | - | CASSEEVAGGDGYGEQYF | TGTGCCAGCAGTGAGGAGGTAGCGGGAGGGGATGGGTATGGCGAGCAGTACTTC
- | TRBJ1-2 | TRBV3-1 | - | CASSQDTAFYGYTF | TGTGCCAGCAGTCAAGACACAGCATTCTATGGCTACACCTTC
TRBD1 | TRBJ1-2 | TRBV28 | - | CASSPTGTGAFTVGYTF | TGTGCCAGCAGCCCAACCGGGACAGGGGCCTTTACCGTCGGCTACACCTTC
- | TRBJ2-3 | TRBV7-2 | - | CASSLRGSSTDTQYF | TGTGCCAGCAGCTTACGAGGGTCTAGCACAGATACGCAGTATTTT
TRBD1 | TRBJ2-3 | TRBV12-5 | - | CASGMGQGARDTQYF | TGTGCTAGTGGAATGGGACAGGGGGCACGAGATACGCAGTATTTT
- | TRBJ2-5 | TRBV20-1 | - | CSASWAGPKTQYF | TGCAGTGCCTCGTGGGCAGGGCCAAAGACCCAGTACTTC
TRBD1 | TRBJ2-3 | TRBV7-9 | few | CASSSESQGADTQYF | TGTGCCAGCAGCAGCGAGTCACAGGGGGCTGATACGCAGTATTTT
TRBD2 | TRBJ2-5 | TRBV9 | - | CASSVGVNSGGAGETQYF | TGTGCCAGCAGCGTAGGGGTAAATAGCGGGGGGGCGGGAGAGACCCAGTACTTC
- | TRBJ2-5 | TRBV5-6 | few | CASSLLGRGQETQYF | TGTGCCAGCAGCTTGTTAGGGAGGGGGCAAGAGACCCAGTACTTC
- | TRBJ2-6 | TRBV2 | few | CAILGRLSGANVLTF | TGTGCCATCTTGGGACGGTTATCTGGGGCCAACGTCCTGACTTTC
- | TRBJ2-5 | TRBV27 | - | CASSSSSESPGTQYF | TGTGCCAGCAGTTCGTCTAGCGAGTCCCCCGGGACCCAGTACTTC
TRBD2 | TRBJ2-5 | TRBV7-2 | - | CSSSGGPGKETQYF | TGTTCCAGCAGCGGGGGACCGGGCAAAGAGACCCAGTACTTC
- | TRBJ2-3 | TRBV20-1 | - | CSADDGGRFDTQYF | TGCAGTGCTGACGACGGGGGCAGGTTTGATACGCAGTATTTT
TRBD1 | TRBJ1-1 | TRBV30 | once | CAYTGANTEAFF | TGTGCCTACACAGGGGCGAACACTGAAGCTTTCTTT
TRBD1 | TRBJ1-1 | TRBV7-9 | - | CASGPPTRARDRGEYEAFF | TGTGCCAGCGGCCCCCCAACCAGAGCCCGGGACAGGGGTGAATATGAAGCTTTCTTT
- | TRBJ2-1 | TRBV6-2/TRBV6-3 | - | CASTEERGEGAYNEQFF | TGTGCCAGCACCGAGGAGCGAGGGGAAGGGGCCTACAATGAGCAGTTCTTC
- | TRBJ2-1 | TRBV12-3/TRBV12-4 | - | CASSVVRFNEQFF | TGTGCCAGCAGTGTCGTGAGGTTCAATGAGCAGTTCTTC
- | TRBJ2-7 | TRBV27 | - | CASSLRSATDGREQYF | TGTGCCAGCAGTCTTAGGTCGGCTACTGACGGTCGCGAGCAGTACTTC
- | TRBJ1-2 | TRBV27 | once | CASSTYETYFSNYGYTF | TGTGCCAGCAGTACTTATGAAACCTACTTCTCTAACTATGGCTACACCTTC
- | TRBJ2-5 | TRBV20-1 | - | CSAGGLETQYF | TGCAGTGCCGGGGGACTAGAGACCCAGTACTTC
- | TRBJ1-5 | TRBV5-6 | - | CASGIGTSNQPQHF | TGTGCCAGCGGCATTGGGACAAGCAATCAGCCCCAGCATTTT
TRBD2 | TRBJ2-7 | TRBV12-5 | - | CASGLGTSGSYEQYF | TGTGCTAGTGGTCTAGGGACTAGCGGTAGCTACGAGCAGTACTTC
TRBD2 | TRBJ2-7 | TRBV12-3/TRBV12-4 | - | CASSPLAGAVYEQYF | TGTGCCAGCAGTCCGCTAGCGGGAGCGGTCTACGAGCAGTACTTC
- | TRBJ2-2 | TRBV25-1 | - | CASSDARERDTGEPFF | TGTGCCAGCAGTGACGCCCGTGAGAGGGACACCGGGGAGCCGTTTTTT
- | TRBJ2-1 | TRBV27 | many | CASSLWGADEQFF | TGTGCCAGCAGTTTGTGGGGGGCCGATGAGCAGTTCTTC
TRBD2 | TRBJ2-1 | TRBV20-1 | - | CSASLGGGGRGDNEQFF | TGCAGTGCTAGCCTAGGAGGGGGCGGGAGGGGAGACAATGAGCAGTTCTTC
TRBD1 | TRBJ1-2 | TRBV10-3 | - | CAISDGQGSRGYTF | TGTGCCATCAGTGATGGACAGGGATCGAGAGGCTACACCTTC
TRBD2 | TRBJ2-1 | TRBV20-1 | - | CSAPSSGSSYNEQFF | TGCAGTGCCCCTAGTAGCGGGAGTTCCTACAATGAGCAGTTCTTC
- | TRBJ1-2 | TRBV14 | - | CASSQGWAFVRTF | TGTGCCAGCAGCCAGGGATGGGCATTCGTCCGCACCTTC
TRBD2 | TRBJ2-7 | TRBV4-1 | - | CASSQIAGVYEQYF | TGCGCCAGCAGCCAAATAGCGGGAGTCTACGAGCAGTACTTC
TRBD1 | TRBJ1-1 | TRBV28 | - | CASTQGAMNTEAFF | TGTGCCAGCACCCAGGGGGCCATGAACACTGAAGCTTTCTTT
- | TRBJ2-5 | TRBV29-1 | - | CSADSSEWTQYF | TGCAGCGCAGACAGCTCCGAATGGACCCAGTACTTC
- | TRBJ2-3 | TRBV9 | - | CASSVVEGGPDTQYF | TGTGCCAGCAGCGTAGTGGAGGGGGGGCCAGATACGCAGTATTTT
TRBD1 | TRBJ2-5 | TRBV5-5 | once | CASSLTGTGGQETQYF | TGTGCCAGCAGCCTCACCGGGACAGGGGGACAAGAGACCCAGTACTTC
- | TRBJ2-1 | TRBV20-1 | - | CSASPIDTGNYNEQFF | TGCAGTGCTTCCCCTATCGACACGGGAAACTACAATGAGCAGTTCTTC
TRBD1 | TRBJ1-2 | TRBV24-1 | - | CATSALTGNNYGYTF | TGTGCCACCAGTGCTTTGACAGGGAACAACTATGGCTACACCTTC
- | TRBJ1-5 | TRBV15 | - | CATSRDRANQPQHF | TGTGCCACCAGCAGAGACAGGGCCAATCAGCCCCAGCATTTT
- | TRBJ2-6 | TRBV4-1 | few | CASSHRGSSGANVLTF | TGCGCCAGCAGCCACCGGGGTTCCTCTGGGGCCAACGTCCTGACTTTC
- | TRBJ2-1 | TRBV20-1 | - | CSARKILRRNEQFF | TGCAGTGCTAGGAAGATTTTAAGGCGGAATGAGCAGTTCTTC
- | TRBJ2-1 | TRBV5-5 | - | CASEVDSTYNEQFF | TGTGCCAGCGAGGTAGACAGTACCTACAATGAGCAGTTCTTC